The 30 T cell receptor beta chains below were found in one sample sequenced in a study of T cells after yellow fever vaccination. MiXCR, run by TCRdb on the 5' RACE reads, gives a single entry per CDR3 protein. The sample consists of fewer than 450,000 distinct CDR3 sequences, around a tenth of them appearing once. The sequencing here drew on PBMCs, taken on the day of the first yellow fever vaccination. The receptor source for this set is a man between 18 and 35 years old who received the YFV17D yellow fever vaccine.

This clonotype has a count of ten or more. J is TRBJ2-1 and V is TRBV20-1, with 10 bases fitting TRBD2. The CDR3 contains 15 residues. Germline V gene lookup returns CDR1 DFQATT and CDR2 SNEGSKA (reference sequence). V shed 0 bases and J 2 bases; nucleotides not matched to a gene: 1. CDR3 sequence: CSARELAGAYNEQFF. CDR3 in DNA: TGCAGTGCTAGAGAGCTAGCGGGGGCCTACAATGAGCAGTTCTTC.

The rearrangement links TRBV7-3 to TRBJ1-1; D is uncertain. Germline assignment: CDR1 SGHTA and CDR2 FQGTGA. Trimming removed 6 bases at V and 2 bases at J, with 10 bases between. CDR3 length equals 13 residues. The CDR3 region is CASRGTPNTEAFF. DNA of the CDR3: TGTGCCAGCAGGGGTACACCCAACACTGAAGCTTTCTTT. The full variable domain, its missing parts supplied by reference TRBV7-3 and TRBJ1-1, is GAGVSQTPSNKVTEKGKYVELRCDPISGHTALYWYRQSLGQGPEFLIYFQGTGAADDSGLPNDRFFAVRPEGSVSTLKIQRTERGDSAVYLCASRGTPNTEAFFGQGTRLTVV.

This clonotype came up a few times. V is TRBV4-3 and J is TRBJ2-7; D is possibly TRBD1 (5 bases). Germline assignment: CDR1 LGHNA and CDR2 YSLEER. The CDR3 spans 15 residues. V dropped 7 bases and J dropped 2 bases, with 18 bases sitting between them. The CDR3 spells CASKKTTGPAYEQYF. In DNA form, the CDR3 reads TGCGCCAGCAAGAAGACCACAGGACCGGCCTACGAGCAGTACTTC.

The CDR3 DNA follows: TGCGCCAGCAGCTTCCAGGCTAGTAGTAATGAGCAGTTCTTC. Its protein is CASSFQASSNEQFF. The chain couples TRBV5-1 to TRBJ2-1; D gene ambiguous. V was cut by 2 bases and J by 7 bases, with 13 bases left in between. The CDR3 sequence is 14 residues long. Germline V gene sequence: CDR1 SGHRS, CDR2 YFSETQ.

This chain connects TRBV10-3 to TRBJ2-5; weak D call: TRBD1 (5 bases). The CDR3 loop spans 12 amino acids. V lost 6 bases to trimming and J lost 2 bases, with 7 bases between them. Germline assignment: CDR1 ENHRY and CDR2 SYGVKD. The CDR3 protein is CAISQGQETQYF. The DNA of the CDR3 is TGTGCCATCAGCCAGGGACAAGAGACCCAGTACTTC.

The chain carries TRBV4-3 and TRBJ2-1; the D gene is possibly TRBD2 (5 bases). The ends were cut back, 1 base at V and 3 bases at J, with 10 bases in the middle. The V gene's germline CDR1 is LGHNA and CDR2 YSLEER. This CDR3 comprises 15 residues. CDR3 sequence (DNA): TGCGCCAGCAGCCAAGTGGCCAGCGGCTACAATGAGCAGTTCTTC. It is translated as CASSQVASGYNEQFF.

This sequence joins TRBV20-1 and TRBJ2-1; TRBD2 aligns across 9 bases. With 6 bases clipped from V and 3 bases from J, the junction kept 12 bases outside the gene matches. CDR1 and CDR2 from the germline V gene are DFQATT and SNEGSKA (reference sequence). CDR3 size: 16 residues. The CDR3 region has the DNA TGCAGTGCCAGCGGTGGAGCGGGGGGCCGCTACAATGAGCAGTTCTTC. The encoded protein is CSASGGAGGRYNEQFF.

This clonotype was recorded a few times. The chain links TRBV7-9 to TRBJ2-1; D not resolved. CDR1 and CDR2 (germline): SEHNR, FQNEAQ (reference sequence). Deletions cut 8 bases from V and 5 bases from J, with 22 bases between. The CDR3 spans 16 residues. CDR3 sequence: CASAPYGQQSHNEQFF. The CDR3 nucleotides are TGTGCCAGCGCCCCATACGGCCAACAATCCCACAATGAGCAGTTCTTC.

This clonotype was observed at least ten times. The chain employs TRBV3-1 and TRBJ2-1; D remains ambiguous. The CDR3 contains 12 residues. Germline assignment: CDR1 LGHDT and CDR2 YNNKEL (reference sequence). V dropped 3 bases and J dropped 4 bases, with 4 bases sitting between them. The CDR3 nucleotides are TGTGCCAGCAGCCAGGGATACAATGAGCAGTTCTTC. Its translation: CASSQGYNEQFF.

The chain joins TRBV20-1 to TRBJ1-2; D call uncertain. Germline values: CDR1 DFQATT, CDR2 SNEGSKA (reference sequence). The CDR3 consists of 14 residues. The V end was cut by 1 base, the J end by 6 bases, with 15 bases between. The DNA of the CDR3 is TGCAGTGCTAGAGGGCCCCCGACGGAGGATGGCTACACCTTC. The encoded protein is CSARGPPTEDGYTF.

The chain links TRBV6-4 to TRBJ2-7; 9 bases are shared with TRBD1. The CDR3 is 17 amino acids. The V gene's germline CDR1 is MRHNA and CDR2 SNTAGT. V gave up 2 bases and J gave up 3 bases; unmatched junction bases: 11. The CDR3 DNA reads TGTGCCAGCAGTGACCCCATGGGACAGGGAATCCTCTACGAGCAGTACGTC. It codes for CASSDPMGQGILYEQYV.

This clonotype was seen more than once but under ten times. V and J are TRBV20-1 and TRBJ2-3, with 8 bases matching TRBD2. This CDR3 region has 15 residues. Looked up from germline, CDR1 is DFQATT and CDR2 is SNEGSKA (reference sequence). J lost 8 bases, V lost 6 bases, and 16 bases had no gene match. CDR3 DNA: TGCAGTGCCCCCCGGTCAGTAGCGGGGTTTGGTACGCAGTATTTT. Its translation: CSAPRSVAGFGTQYF.

This clonotype was counted between two and nine times. The genes are TRBV15 and TRBJ2-1; 10 nucleotides match TRBD1. Looked up from germline, CDR1 is LNHNV and CDR2 is YYDKDF (reference sequence). CDR3 length: 14 amino acids. J was trimmed by 3 bases and V by 8 bases; bases with no gene match: 4. This CDR3 reads CATGQGESYNEQFF. The DNA for the CDR3 is TGTGCCACCGGACAGGGGGAAAGCTACAATGAGCAGTTCTTC. The full variable domain, completed using reference TRBV15 and TRBJ2-1, is DAMVIQNPRYQVTQFGKPVTLSCSQTLNHNVMYWYQQKSSQAPKLLFHYYDKDFNNEADTPDNFQSRRPNTSFCFLDIRSPGLGDTAMYLCATGQGESYNEQFFGPGTRLTVL.

A single count supports this clonotype. DNA of the CDR3: TGTGCCAGCAGCTTAACTAGCGGTGGCGTCGGGGAGCTGTTTTTT. It codes for CASSLTSGGVGELFF. The V gene is TRBV7-6, the J gene TRBJ2-2, with TRBD2 matching over 8 bases. Trimming removed 2 bases from V and 7 bases from J; junction bases left unmatched: 6. Per the germline V gene, CDR1 is SGHVS and CDR2 is FNYEAQ. CDR3 length: 15 amino acids.

This clonotype was observed at least ten times. J is TRBJ2-2 and V is TRBV4-1; TRBD1 is a possible D gene (6 bases). Germline assignment: CDR1 MGHRA and CDR2 YSYEKL. The CDR3 sequence is 16 residues long. V was cut by 6 bases and J by 6 bases, with 20 bases left in between. As DNA, the CDR3 is TGCGCCAGCAGAGGTGCTAACAGGGTGATCGCCGGGGAGCTGTTTTTT. Its translation is CASRGANRVIAGELFF.

This clonotype has at least ten counts. The chain has TRBV6-4 and TRBJ2-1; 7 positions match TRBD2. The CDR3 is 13 amino acids. CDR1 and CDR2 (germline): MRHNA, SNTAGT. Germline trimming cut 3 bases from V and 9 bases from J; bases unmatched to any gene: 5. The CDR3 DNA sequence: TGTGCCAGCAGTGATACTAGCGTTTCTGAGCAGTTCTTC. Protein: CASSDTSVSEQFF.

The rearrangement links TRBV4-1 to TRBJ1-6; 8 bases are a match to TRBD1. V trimming: 5 bases; J trimming: 7 bases; junction bases outside the gene matches: 10. Germline CDR1 MGHRA, CDR2 YSYEKL. This CDR3 spans 16 amino acids. The DNA of the CDR3 is TGCGCCAGCAGCTGGCCGAATGGGGACAGGAATTCACCCCTCCACTTT. Residues: CASSWPNGDRNSPLHF.

J is TRBJ2-3 and V is TRBV20-1; a possible D gene is TRBD1 (6 bases). The CDR3 length is 12 residues. The V end was cut by 4 bases, the J end by 6 bases, with 11 bases between. Germline V gene lookup returns CDR1 DFQATT and CDR2 SNEGSKA (reference sequence). The CDR3 bases are TGCAGTGCTATATACAGGGAGGATACGCAGTATTTT. Its translation: CSAIYREDTQYF.

This clonotype was counted many times. Compared with germline, one end of the junction differs, possibly owing to a read error. The J gene is TRBJ1-6, the V gene TRBV3-1; the D gene is possibly TRBD1 (5 bases). The CDR3 length is 12 residues. The V gene's germline CDR1 is LGHDT and CDR2 YNNKEL (reference sequence). The CDR3 loop reads CASSFTQRDLNF. For the CDR3, the DNA is TGTGCCAGCAGCTTCACGCAGCGGGACCTAAACTTT.

This clonotype was counted only a few times. The chain uses TRBV23-1 and TRBJ1-1; weak D call: TRBD1 (5 bases). TRBV23-1 carries the ORF label, with uncertain function. Trimming pared 3 bases from V and 0 bases from J, leaving 5 bases between. There are 13 residues in the CDR3. CDR3 residues: CASSHRVNTEAFF. The CDR3, as DNA: TGCGCCAGCAGTCACAGGGTGAACACTGAAGCTTTCTTT.

The chain carries TRBV12-3 or TRBV12-4 and TRBJ1-1, with D perhaps TRBD1 (6 bases). Trimming cost V 5 bases and J 3 bases, with 13 bases left between them. This CDR3 has 14 amino acids. In DNA form, the CDR3 reads TGTGCCAGCAGTACCAGGGGAGGGGACACTGAAGCTTTCTTT. This encodes CASSTRGGDTEAFF.

V and J are TRBV2 and TRBJ2-7; 7 nucleotides line up with TRBD1. J gave up 3 bases and V 11 bases, and 7 bases lay outside the gene matches. The length of the CDR3 is 12 residues. CDR1 is SNHLY and CDR2 is FYNNEI in the germline V gene. CDR3 loop: CAGGQVFYEQYF. CDR3 DNA: TGTGCCGGAGGACAGGTCTTCTACGAGCAGTACTTC.

This clonotype showed up just a few times. The chain joins TRBV11-3 to TRBJ2-1, with 10 bases lining up with TRBD2. CDR1 and CDR2 from the germline V gene are SGHNT and YENEEA. Trimming took 4 bases from V and 6 from J; bases not matched to a gene: 6. This CDR3 comprises 15 residues. As DNA, the CDR3 is TGTGCCAGCAGCTCCAGCGGGGGGGTCCCCAATGAGCAGTTCTTC. Translating it yields CASSSSGGVPNEQFF. The variable domain in full, completed from reference TRBV11-3 and TRBJ2-1, reads EAGVVQSPRYKIIEKKQPVAFWCNPISGHNTLYWYLQNLGQGPELLIRYENEEAVDDSQLPKDRFSAERLKGVDSTLKIQPAELGDSAVYLCASSSSGGVPNEQFFGPGTRLTVL.

This clonotype turned up a few times. The chain employs TRBV6-1 and TRBJ2-5; D is uncertain. Germline values: CDR1 MNHNS, CDR2 SASEGT. Between the trimmed V and J ends, which lost 3 bases and 9 bases, there was a span of 11 bases. The CDR3 is 12 amino acids. This CDR3 reads CASSDVGISQYF. In DNA form, the CDR3 reads TGTGCCAGCAGTGACGTGGGTATCTCCCAGTACTTC.

This sequence joins TRBV24-1 and TRBJ2-3; the D call may be TRBD1 or TRBD2 (5 bases each). The germline CDR1 and CDR2 sequences are KGHDR and SFDVKD. Trimming shortened V by 5 bases and J by 3 bases, and 17 bases separated the two germline ends. This CDR3 comprises 16 residues. CDR3 DNA sequence: TGTGCCACCAGTGGCGACGGGACCGGGCCTACAGATACGCAGTATTTT. It is translated as CATSGDGTGPTDTQYF.

This clonotype has a handful of counts. The chain combines TRBV5-1 with TRBJ2-1; no clear D. V was cut by 1 base and J by 7 bases, with 12 bases left in between. The length of the CDR3 is 14 residues. Germline CDR1 reads SGHRS; CDR2 reads YFSETQ. CDR3 residues: CASSLTPSWNEQFF. CDR3 DNA sequence: TGCGCCAGCAGCTTGACCCCGTCGTGGAATGAGCAGTTCTTC.

This clonotype was seen more than once but under ten times. The chain is built from TRBV6-2 or TRBV6-3 and TRBJ2-5, with TRBD2 matching over 10 bases. V lost 8 bases and J lost 5; bases outside the gene matches: 5. The CDR3 contains 13 residues. Germline values: CDR1 MNHEY, CDR2 SVGEGT. CDR3 nucleotides: TGTGCCAGCCAGCTAGCGGGGGCGGAGACCCAGTACTTC. As protein: CASQLAGAETQYF.

This clonotype occurred a few times. V and J are TRBV5-1 and TRBJ2-1; D call uncertain. This CDR3 comprises 14 residues. CDR1 and CDR2 (germline): SGHRS, YFSETQ. V shed 0 bases and J shed 5 bases, with 9 bases lying between them. CDR3 bases: TGCGCCAGCAGCTTGGACCACGAGAACAATGAGCAGTTCTTC. As protein: CASSLDHENNEQFF.

In its sample, this clonotype was seen a few times. This rearrangement joins TRBV2 to TRBJ2-5, with a weak D call TRBD1 (5 bases). There are 14 residues in the CDR3. V shed 5 bases and J shed 5 bases, with 15 bases lying between them. Germline V lookup: CDR1 SNHLY, CDR2 FYNNEI. CDR3 protein: CASSSYQGRETQYF. CDR3 in DNA: TGTGCCAGCAGTTCTTATCAGGGAAGGGAGACCCAGTACTTC. The full variable domain, in which reference TRBV2 and TRBJ2-5 provide the parts outside the CDR3, is EPEVTQTPSHQVTQMGQEVILRCVPISNHLYFYWYRQILGQKVEFLVSFYNNEISEKSEIFDDQFSVERPDGSNFTLKIRSTKLEDSAMYFCASSSYQGRETQYFGPGTRLLVL.

The chain is built from TRBV10-2 and TRBJ1-1; no reliable D call. V lost 6 bases and J 6 bases, leaving 14 bases between the germline ends. Germline lookup yields CDR1 WSHSY and CDR2 SAAADI. This CDR3 has 13 amino acids. The CDR3 is CASRVMDGSEAFF. The CDR3, as DNA: TGCGCCAGCAGAGTGATGGACGGCTCTGAAGCTTTCTTT.